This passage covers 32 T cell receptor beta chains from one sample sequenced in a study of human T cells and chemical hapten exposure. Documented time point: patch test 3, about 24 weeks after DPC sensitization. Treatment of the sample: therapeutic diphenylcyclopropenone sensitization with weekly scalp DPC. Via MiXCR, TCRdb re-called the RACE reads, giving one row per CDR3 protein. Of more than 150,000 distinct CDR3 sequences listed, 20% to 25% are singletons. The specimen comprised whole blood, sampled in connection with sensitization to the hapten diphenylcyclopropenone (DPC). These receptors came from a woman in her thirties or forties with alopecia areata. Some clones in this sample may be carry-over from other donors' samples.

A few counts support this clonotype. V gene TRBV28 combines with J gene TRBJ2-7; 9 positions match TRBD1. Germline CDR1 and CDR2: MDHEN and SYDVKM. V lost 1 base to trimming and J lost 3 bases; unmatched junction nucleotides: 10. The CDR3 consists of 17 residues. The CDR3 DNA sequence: TGTGCCAGCAGTTTATTTCCCGGGACAGGGAACCGCTACGAGCAGTACTTC. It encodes CASSLFPGTGNRYEQYF. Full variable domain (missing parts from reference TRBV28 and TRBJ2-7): DVKVTQSSRYLVKRTGEKVFLECVQDMDHENMFWYRQDPGLGLRLIYFSYDVKMKEKGDIPEGYSVSREKKERFSLILESASTNQTSMYLCASSLFPGTGNRYEQYFGPGTRLTVT.

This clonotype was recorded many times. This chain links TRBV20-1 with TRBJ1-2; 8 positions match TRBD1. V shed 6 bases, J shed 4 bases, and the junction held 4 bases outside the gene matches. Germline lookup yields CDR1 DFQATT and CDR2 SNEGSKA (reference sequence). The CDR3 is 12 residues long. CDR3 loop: CSAAGTGYGYTF. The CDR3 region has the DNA TGCAGTGCCGCGGGGACAGGCTATGGCTACACCTTC.

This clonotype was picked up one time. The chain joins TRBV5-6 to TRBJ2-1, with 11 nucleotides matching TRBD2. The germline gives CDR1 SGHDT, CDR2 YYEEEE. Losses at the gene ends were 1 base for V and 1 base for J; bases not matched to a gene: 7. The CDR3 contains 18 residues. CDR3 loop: CASSLKNLAGGSYNEQFF. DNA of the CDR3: TGTGCCAGCAGCTTGAAAAACCTAGCGGGAGGTTCCTACAATGAGCAGTTCTTC.

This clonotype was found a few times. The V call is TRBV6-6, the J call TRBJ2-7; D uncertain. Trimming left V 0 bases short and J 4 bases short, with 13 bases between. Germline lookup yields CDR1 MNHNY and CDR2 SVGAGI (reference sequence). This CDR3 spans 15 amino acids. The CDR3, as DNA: TGTGCCAGCAGTTACTCGGCCACGGTTTTATACGAGCAGTACTTC. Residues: CASSYSATVLYEQYF.

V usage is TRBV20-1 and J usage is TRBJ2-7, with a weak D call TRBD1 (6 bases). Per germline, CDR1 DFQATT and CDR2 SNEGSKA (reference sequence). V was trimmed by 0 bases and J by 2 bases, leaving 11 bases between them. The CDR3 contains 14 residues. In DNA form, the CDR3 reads TGCAGTGCTAGAGATACTGGGGGCGCCTACGAGCAGTACTTC. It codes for CSARDTGGAYEQYF.

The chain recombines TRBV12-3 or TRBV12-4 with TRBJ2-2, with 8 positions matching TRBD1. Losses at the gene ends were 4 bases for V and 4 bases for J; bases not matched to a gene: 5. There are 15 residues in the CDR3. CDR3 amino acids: CASSSRQGFTGELFF. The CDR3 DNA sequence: TGTGCCAGCAGTTCGAGACAGGGGTTCACCGGGGAGCTGTTTTTT.

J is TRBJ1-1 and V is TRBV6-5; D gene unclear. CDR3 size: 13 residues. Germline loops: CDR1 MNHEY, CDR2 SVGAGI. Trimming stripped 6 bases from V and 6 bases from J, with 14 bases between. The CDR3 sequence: CASRTNWTPEAFF. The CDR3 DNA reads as TGTGCCAGCAGGACGAACTGGACCCCTGAAGCTTTCTTT.

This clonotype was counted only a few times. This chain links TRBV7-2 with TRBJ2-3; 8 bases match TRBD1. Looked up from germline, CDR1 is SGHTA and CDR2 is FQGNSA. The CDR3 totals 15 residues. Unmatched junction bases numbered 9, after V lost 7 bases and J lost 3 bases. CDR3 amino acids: CASTLYRGLTDTQYF. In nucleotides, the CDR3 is TGTGCCAGCACCCTCTACAGGGGGTTGACAGATACGCAGTATTTT.

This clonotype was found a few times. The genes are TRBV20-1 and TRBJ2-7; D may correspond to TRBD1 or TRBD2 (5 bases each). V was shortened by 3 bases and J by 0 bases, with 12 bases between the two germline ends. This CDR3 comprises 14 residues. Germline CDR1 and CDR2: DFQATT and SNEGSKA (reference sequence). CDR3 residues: CSASGDVHSYEQYF. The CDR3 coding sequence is TGCAGTGCTAGCGGGGACGTACACTCCTACGAGCAGTACTTC.

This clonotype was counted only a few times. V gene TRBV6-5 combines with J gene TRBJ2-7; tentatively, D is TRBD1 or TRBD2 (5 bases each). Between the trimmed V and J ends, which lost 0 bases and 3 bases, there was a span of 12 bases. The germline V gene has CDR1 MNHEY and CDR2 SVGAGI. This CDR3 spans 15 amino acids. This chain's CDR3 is CASSYSVGVSYEQYF. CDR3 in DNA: TGTGCCAGCAGTTACTCCGTGGGGGTAAGCTACGAGCAGTACTTC.

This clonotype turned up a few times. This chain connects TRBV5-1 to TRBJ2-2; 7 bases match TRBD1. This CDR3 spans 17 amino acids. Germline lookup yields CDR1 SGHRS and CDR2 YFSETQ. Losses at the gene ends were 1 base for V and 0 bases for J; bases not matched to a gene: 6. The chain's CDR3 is CASSLIRGTANTGELFF. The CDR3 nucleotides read TGCGCCAGCAGCTTGATCAGAGGGACAGCGAACACCGGGGAGCTGTTTTTT.

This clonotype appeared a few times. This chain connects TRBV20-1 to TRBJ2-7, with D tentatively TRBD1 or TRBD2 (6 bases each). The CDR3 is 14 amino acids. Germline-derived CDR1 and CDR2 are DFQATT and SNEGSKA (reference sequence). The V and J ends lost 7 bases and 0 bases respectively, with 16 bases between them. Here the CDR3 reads CSVRGRSSSYEQYF. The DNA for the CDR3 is TGCAGTGTTAGGGGGAGGAGCAGCTCCTACGAGCAGTACTTC.

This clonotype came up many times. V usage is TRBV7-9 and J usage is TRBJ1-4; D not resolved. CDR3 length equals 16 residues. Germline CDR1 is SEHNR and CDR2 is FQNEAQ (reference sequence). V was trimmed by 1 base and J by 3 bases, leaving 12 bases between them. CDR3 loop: CASSLVSGSANEKLFF. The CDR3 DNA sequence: TGTGCCAGCAGCTTAGTCTCGGGCAGCGCTAATGAAAAACTGTTTTTT.

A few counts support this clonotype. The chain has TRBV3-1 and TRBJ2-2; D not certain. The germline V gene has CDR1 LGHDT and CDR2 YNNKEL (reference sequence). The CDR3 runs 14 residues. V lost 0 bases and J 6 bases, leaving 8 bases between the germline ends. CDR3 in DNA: TGTGCCAGCAGCCAAGATGTAATGGCCGGGGAGCTGTTTTTT. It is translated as CASSQDVMAGELFF.

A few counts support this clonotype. CDR3 coding DNA: TGTGCCAGCAAAGGGGGCGGTTCACCCCTCCACTTT. This sequence encodes CASKGGGSPLHF. This rearrangement joins TRBV25-1 to TRBJ1-6; 7 nucleotides agree with TRBD1. This CDR3 contains 12 residues. Germline V lookup: CDR1 MGHDK, CDR2 SYGVNS. The V segment lost 7 bases and the J segment 9 bases; nucleotides outside the gene matches: 3.

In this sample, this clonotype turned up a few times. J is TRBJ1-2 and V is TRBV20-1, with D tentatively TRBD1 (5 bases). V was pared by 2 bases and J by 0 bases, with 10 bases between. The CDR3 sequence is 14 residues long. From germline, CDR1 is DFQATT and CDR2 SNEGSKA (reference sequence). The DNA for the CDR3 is TGCAGTGCTAGACCCGAGGGACCTAACTATGGCTACACCTTC. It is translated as CSARPEGPNYGYTF.

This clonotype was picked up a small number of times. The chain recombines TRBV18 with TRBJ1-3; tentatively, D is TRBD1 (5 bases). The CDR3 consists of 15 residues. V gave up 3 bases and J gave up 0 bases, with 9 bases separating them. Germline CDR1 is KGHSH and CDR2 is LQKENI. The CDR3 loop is CASSPTASSGNTIYF. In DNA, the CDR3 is TGTGCCAGCTCACCGACAGCAAGCTCTGGAAACACCATATATTTT.

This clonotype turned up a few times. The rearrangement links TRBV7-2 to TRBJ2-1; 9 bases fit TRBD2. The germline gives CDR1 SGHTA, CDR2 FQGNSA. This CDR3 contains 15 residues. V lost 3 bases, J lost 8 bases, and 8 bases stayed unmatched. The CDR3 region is CASSFSGSEPHEQFF. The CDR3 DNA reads TGTGCCAGCAGCTTTAGCGGGAGCGAGCCCCATGAGCAGTTCTTC.

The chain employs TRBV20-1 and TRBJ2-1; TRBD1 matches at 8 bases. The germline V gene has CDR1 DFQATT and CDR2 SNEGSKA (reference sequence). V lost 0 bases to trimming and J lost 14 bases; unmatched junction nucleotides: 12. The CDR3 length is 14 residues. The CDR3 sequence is CSARDPRGQGTEFF. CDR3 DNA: TGCAGTGCTAGAGACCCTCGAGGACAGGGCACTGAGTTCTTC.

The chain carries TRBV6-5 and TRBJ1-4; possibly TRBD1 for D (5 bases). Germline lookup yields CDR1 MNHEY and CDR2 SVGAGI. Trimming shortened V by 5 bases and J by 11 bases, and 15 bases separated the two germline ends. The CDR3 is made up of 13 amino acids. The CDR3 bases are TGTGCCAGCAGTCAAAACCGGGACGACAAACTGTTTTTT. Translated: CASSQNRDDKLFF.

The CDR3 loop is CASGSLGLERATGELFF. In nucleotides, the CDR3 is TGTGCCAGCGGCTCTCTGGGACTCGAACGGGCGACCGGGGAGCTGTTTTTT. This sequence joins TRBV27 and TRBJ2-2; D possibly corresponds to TRBD2 (6 bases). Trimming left V 8 bases short and J 5 bases short, with 24 bases between. The germline V gene encodes CDR1 MNHEY and CDR2 SMNVEV (reference sequence). This CDR3 is 17 amino acids long.

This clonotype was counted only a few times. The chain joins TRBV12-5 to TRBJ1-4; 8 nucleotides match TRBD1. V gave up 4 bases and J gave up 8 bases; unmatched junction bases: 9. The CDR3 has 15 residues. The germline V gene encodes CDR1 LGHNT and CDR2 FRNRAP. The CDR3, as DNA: TGTGCTAGTGGTTCCGAGACAGGGGTGGGGGAAAAACTGTTTTTT. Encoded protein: CASGSETGVGEKLFF. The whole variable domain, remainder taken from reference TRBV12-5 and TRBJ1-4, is DARVTQTPRHKVTEMGQEVTMRCQPILGHNTVFWYRQTMMQGLELLAYFRNRAPLDDSGMPKDRFSAEMPDATLATLKIQPSEPRDSAVYFCASGSETGVGEKLFFGSGTQLSVL.

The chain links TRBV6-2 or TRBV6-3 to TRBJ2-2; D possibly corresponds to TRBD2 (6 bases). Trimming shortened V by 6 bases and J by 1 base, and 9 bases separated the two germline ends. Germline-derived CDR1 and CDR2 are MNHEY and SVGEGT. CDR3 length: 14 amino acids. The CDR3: CASSRLENTGELFF. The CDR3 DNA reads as TGTGCCAGCAGCAGACTAGAGAACACCGGGGAGCTGTTTTTT.

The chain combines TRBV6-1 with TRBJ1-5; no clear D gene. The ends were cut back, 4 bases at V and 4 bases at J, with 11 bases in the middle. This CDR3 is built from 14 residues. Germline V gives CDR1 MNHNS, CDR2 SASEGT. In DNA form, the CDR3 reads TGTGCCAGCAGTGCGGACGGTTCTAATCAGCCCCAGCATTTT. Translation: CASSADGSNQPQHF.

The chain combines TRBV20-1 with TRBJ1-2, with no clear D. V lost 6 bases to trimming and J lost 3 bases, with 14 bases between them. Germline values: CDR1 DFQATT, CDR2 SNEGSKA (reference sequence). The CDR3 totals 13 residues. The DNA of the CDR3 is TGCAGTGCCGGACCTACCTCAGACTATGGCTACACCTTC. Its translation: CSAGPTSDYGYTF.

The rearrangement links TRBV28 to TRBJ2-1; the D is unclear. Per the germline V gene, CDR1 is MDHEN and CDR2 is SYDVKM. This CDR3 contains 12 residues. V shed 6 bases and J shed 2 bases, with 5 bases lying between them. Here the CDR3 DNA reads TGTGCCAGCAGGAATACCTACAATGAGCAGTTCTTC. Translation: CASRNTYNEQFF.

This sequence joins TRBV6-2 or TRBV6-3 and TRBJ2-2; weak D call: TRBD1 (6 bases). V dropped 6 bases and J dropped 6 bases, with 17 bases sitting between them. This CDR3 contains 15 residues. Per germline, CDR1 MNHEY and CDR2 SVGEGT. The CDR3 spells CASSLQGEAAGELFF. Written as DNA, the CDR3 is TGTGCCAGCAGCCTACAGGGTGAGGCGGCCGGGGAGCTGTTTTTT.

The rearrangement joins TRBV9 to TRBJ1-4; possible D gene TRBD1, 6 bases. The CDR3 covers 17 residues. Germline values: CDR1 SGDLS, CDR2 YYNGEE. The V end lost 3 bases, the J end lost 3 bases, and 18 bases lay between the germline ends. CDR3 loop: CASSAETGRTANEKLFF. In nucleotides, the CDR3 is TGTGCCAGCAGCGCGGAAACAGGGAGAACGGCTAATGAAAAACTGTTTTTT.

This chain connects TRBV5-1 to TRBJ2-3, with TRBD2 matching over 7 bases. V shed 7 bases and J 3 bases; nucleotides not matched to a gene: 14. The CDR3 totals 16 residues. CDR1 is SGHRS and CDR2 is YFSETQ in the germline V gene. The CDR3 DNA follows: TGCGCCAGCGGGGAGGGACTCCTTCCTAAAACAGATACGCAGTATTTT. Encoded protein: CASGEGLLPKTDTQYF.

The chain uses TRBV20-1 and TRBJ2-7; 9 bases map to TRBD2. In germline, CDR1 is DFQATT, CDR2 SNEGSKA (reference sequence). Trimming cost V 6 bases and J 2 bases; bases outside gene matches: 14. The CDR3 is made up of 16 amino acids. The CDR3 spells CSARGVLAGFAYEQYF. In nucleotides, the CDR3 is TGCAGTGCCAGGGGGGTCCTAGCGGGATTCGCCTACGAGCAGTACTTC.

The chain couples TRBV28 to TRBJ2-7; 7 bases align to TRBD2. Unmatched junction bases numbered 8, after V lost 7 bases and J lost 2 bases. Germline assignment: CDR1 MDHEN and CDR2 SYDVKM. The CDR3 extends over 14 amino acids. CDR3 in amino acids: CASTLGGFPYEQYF. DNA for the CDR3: TGTGCCAGCACCCTCGGGGGGTTCCCCTACGAGCAGTACTTC. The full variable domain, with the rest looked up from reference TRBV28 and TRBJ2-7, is DVKVTQSSRYLVKRTGEKVFLECVQDMDHENMFWYRQDPGLGLRLIYFSYDVKMKEKGDIPEGYSVSREKKERFSLILESASTNQTSMYLCASTLGGFPYEQYFGPGTRLTVT.

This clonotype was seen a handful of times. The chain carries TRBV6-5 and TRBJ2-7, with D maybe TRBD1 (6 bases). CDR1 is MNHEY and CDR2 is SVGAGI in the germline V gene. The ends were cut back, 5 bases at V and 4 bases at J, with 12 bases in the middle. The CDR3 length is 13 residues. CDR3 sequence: CASSQGRGYEQYF. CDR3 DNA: TGTGCCAGCAGTCAGGGCAGGGGATACGAGCAGTACTTC.